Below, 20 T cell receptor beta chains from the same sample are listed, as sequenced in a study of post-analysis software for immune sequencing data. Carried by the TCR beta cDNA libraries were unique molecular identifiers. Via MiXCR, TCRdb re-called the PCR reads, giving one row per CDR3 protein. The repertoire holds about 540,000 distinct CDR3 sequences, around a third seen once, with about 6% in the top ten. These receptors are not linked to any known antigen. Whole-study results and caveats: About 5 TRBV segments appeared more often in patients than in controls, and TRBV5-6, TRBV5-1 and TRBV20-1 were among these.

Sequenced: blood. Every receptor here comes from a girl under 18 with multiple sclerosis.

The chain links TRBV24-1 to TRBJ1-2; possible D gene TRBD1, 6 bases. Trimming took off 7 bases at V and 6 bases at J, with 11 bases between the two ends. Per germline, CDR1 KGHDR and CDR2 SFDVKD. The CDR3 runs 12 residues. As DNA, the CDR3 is TGTGCCACCAGCACAGGGAGAGATGGCTACACCTTC. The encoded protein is CATSTGRDGYTF.

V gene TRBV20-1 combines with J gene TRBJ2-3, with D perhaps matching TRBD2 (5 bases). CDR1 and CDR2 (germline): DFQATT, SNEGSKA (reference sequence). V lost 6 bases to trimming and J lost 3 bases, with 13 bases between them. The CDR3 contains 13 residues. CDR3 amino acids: CSAFWRPTDTQYF. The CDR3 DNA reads TGCAGTGCCTTTTGGAGGCCGACAGATACGCAGTATTTT.

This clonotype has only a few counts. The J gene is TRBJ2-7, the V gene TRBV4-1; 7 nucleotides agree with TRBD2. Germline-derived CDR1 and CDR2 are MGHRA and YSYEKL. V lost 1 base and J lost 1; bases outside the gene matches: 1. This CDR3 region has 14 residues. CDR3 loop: CASSQGEGSYEQYF. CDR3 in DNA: TGCGCCAGCAGCCAAGGGGAGGGGTCCTACGAGCAGTACTTC.

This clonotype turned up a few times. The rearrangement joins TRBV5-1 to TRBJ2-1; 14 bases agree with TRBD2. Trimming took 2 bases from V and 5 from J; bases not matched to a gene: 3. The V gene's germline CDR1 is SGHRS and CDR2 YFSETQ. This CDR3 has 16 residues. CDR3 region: CASSFPGLAGDNEQFF. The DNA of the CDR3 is TGCGCCAGCAGCTTCCCGGGACTAGCGGGGGACAATGAGCAGTTCTTC.

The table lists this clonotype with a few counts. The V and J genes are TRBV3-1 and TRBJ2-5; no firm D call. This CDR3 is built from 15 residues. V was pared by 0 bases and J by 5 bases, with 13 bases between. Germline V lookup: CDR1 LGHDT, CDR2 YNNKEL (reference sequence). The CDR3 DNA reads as TGTGCCAGCAGCCAAGACCCTTCCCGAAGGGAGACCCAGTACTTC. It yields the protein CASSQDPSRRETQYF.

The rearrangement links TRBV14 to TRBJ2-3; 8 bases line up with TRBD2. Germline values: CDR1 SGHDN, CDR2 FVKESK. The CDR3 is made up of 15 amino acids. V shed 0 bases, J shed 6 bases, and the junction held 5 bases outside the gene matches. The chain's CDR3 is CASSQEISGADTQYF. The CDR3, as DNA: TGTGCCAGCAGCCAAGAAATTAGCGGGGCTGATACGCAGTATTTT.

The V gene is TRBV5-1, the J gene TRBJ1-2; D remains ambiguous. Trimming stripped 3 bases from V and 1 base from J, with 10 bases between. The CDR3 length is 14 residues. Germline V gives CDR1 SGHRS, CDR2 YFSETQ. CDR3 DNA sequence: TGCGCCAGCAGCTGCTACAGAGATAACTATGGCTACACCTTC. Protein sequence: CASSCYRDNYGYTF.

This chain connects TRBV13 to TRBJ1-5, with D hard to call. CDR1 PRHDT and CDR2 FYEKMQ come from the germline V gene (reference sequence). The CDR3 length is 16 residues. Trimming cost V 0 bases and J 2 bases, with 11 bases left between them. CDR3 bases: TGTGCCAGCAGCTTAGGCCGGGAGAGTGGCAATCAGCCCCAGCATTTT. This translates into CASSLGRESGNQPQHF.

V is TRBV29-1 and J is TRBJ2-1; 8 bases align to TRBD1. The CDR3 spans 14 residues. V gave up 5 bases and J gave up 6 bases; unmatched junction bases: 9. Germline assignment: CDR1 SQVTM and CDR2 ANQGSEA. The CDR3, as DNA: TGCAGCGTTTGCGACAGGGGAAGGAGCAATGAGCAGTTCTTC. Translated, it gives CSVCDRGRSNEQFF.

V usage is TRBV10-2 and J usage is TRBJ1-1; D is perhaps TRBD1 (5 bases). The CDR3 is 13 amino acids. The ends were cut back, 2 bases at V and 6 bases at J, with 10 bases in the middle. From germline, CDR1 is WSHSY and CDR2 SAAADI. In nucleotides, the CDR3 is TGCGCCAGCAGTGAGGGCGGGGCCTCTGAAGCTTTCTTT. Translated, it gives CASSEGGASEAFF.

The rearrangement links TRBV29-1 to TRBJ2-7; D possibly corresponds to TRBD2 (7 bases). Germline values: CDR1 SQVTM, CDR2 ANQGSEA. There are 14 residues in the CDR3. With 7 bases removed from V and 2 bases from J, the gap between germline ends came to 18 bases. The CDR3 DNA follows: TGCAGCGCCGGGGGGCTGGGGGCGGCCTACGAGCAGTACTTC. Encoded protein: CSAGGLGAAYEQYF.

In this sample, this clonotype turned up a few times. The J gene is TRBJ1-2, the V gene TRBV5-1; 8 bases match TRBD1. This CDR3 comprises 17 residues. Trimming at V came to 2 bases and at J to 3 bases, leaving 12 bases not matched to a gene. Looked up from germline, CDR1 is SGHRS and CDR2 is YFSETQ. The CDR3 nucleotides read TGCGCCAGCAGCTTCGGCTTCGGGCAGGGGGCTTACTATGGCTACACCTTC. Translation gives CASSFGFGQGAYYGYTF.

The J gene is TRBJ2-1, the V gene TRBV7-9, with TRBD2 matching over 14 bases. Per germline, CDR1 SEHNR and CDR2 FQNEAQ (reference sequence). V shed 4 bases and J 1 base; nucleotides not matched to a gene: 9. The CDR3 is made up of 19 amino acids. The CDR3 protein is CASSWTGTSGGDSYNEQFF. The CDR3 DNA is TGTGCCAGCAGCTGGACCGGGACTAGCGGGGGCGATTCCTACAATGAGCAGTTCTTC.

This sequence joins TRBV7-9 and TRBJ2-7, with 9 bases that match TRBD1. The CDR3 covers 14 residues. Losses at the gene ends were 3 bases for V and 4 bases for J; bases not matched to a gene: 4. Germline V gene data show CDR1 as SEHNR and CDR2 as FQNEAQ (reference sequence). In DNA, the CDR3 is TGTGCCAGCAGCTTCCGGACAGGGGTTTACGAGCAGTACTTC. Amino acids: CASSFRTGVYEQYF.

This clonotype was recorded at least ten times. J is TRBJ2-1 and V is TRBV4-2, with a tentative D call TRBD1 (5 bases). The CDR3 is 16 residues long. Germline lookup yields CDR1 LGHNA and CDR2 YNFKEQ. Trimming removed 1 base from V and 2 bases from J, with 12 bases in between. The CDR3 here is CASSQGETGPYNEQFF. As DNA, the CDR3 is TGTGCCAGCAGCCAAGGTGAAACAGGACCCTACAATGAGCAGTTCTTC.

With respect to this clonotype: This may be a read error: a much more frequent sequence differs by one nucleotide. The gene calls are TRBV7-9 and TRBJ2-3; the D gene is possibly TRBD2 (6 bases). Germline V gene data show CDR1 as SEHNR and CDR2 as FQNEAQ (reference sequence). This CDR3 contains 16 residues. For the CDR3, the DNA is TGTGCCAACAGCTTAGCTCGAGCTCGGGGGACAGATACGCAGTATTTT. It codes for CANSLARARGTDTQYF.

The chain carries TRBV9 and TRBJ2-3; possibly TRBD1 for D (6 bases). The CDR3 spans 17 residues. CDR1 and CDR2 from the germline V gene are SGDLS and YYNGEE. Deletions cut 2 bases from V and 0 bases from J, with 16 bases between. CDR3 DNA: TGTGCCAGCAGCGTCGAATCAGGGGATTGGAGCACAGATACGCAGTATTTT. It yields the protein CASSVESGDWSTDTQYF.

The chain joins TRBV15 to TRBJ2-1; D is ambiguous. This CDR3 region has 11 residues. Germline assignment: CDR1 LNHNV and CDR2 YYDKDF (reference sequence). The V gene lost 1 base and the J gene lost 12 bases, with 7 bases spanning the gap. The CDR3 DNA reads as TGTGCCACCAGCAGAGGGGCTTCGCAGTTCTTC. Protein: CATSRGASQFF.

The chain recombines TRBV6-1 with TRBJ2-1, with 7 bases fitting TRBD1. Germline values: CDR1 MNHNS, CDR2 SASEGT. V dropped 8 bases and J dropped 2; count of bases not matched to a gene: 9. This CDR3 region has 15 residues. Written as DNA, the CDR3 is TGTGCCAGCGCATATTCGGGACAGACCTACAATGAGCAGTTCTTC. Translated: CASAYSGQTYNEQFF.

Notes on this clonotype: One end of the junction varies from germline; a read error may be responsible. The CDR3 protein is CAGSPEGAEDTQYF. CDR3 bases: TGCGCCGGCAGCCCGGAAGGGGCCGAGGATACGCAGTATTTT. This chain connects TRBV5-1 to TRBJ2-3; perhaps TRBD1 as D (5 bases). The CDR3 is 14 amino acids. Per the germline V gene, CDR1 is SGHRS and CDR2 is YFSETQ.